The 26 T cell receptor beta chains below were found in one sample sequenced in a study of Graves' ophthalmopathy and Graves' hyperthyroidism. The authors amplified TCR beta CDR3 regions, and they did so from RNA transcripts for repertoire sequencing. First-round RT-PCR used HTBI primers; second-round multiplex PCR followed. TCRdb redid the calling of the multiplex PCR reads with MiXCR, one entry per CDR3 protein. This sample yields some 1.1 million distinct CDR3 sequences, of which 36% are seen a single time; around 10% belongs to the top ten. Sequenced input: peripheral blood or thyroid tissue (not recorded which). Receptors originate from an adult man with Graves' hyperthyroidism.

Concerning this clonotype: A much larger clone is a single base away; this may be a read error. The rearrangement links TRBV7-9 to TRBJ1-4; no reliable D call. With 5 bases removed from V and 7 bases from J, the gap between germline ends came to 14 bases. In germline, CDR1 is SEHNR, CDR2 FQNEAQ (reference sequence). The CDR3 extends over 14 amino acids. This CDR3 reads CASSARDLGEKLFF. The CDR3 DNA is TGTGCCAGCAGCGCCCGGGATTTAGGTGAAAAACTGTTTTTT.

This clonotype was seen a handful of times. The genes are TRBV28 and TRBJ2-5; D is unresolved. From germline, CDR1 is MDHEN and CDR2 SYDVKM. Trimming removed 6 bases from V and 5 bases from J, with 13 bases in between. The CDR3 runs 13 residues. The CDR3 DNA follows: TGTGCCAGCAGGACTTCTCCTTCGGAGACCCAGTACTTC. Its protein is CASRTSPSETQYF.

In its sample, this clonotype was seen a few times. V usage is TRBV7-9 and J usage is TRBJ2-5; the match to TRBD1 covers 8 bases. Germline loops: CDR1 SEHNR, CDR2 FQNEAQ (reference sequence). V shed 5 bases and J 4 bases; nucleotides not matched to a gene: 6. There are 14 residues in the CDR3. As DNA, the CDR3 is TGTGCCAGCAGCAAGACAGGGGCTGTAGAGACCCAGTACTTC. Protein sequence: CASSKTGAVETQYF.

V and J are TRBV25-1 and TRBJ2-5; D unclear. Per the germline V gene, CDR1 is MGHDK and CDR2 is SYGVNS. This CDR3 is 13 amino acids long. V shed 2 bases and J shed 10 bases, with 14 bases lying between them. The CDR3 spells CASSEGGRAGQYF. For the CDR3, the DNA is TGTGCCAGCAGTGAAGGCGGACGGGCAGGCCAGTACTTC.

This clonotype was counted many times. CDR3: CAISESIGPAGGQDGELFF. As DNA, the CDR3 is TGTGCCATCAGTGAGTCGATTGGTCCAGCGGGAGGGCAGGACGGGGAGCTGTTTTTT. The chain has TRBV10-3 and TRBJ2-2; the match to TRBD2 covers 10 bases. The CDR3 is made up of 19 amino acids. Unmatched junction bases numbered 14, after V lost 0 bases and J lost 7 bases. Per the germline V gene, CDR1 is ENHRY and CDR2 is SYGVKD.

This clonotype occurred many times. This chain connects TRBV7-2 to TRBJ2-7, with 8 positions matching TRBD1. The length of the CDR3 is 14 residues. Germline trimming cut 5 bases from V and 6 bases from J; bases unmatched to any gene: 9. Germline values: CDR1 SGHTA, CDR2 FQGNSA. The CDR3 DNA is TGTGCCAGCAGCGGATGGGGACAGGCGAGCGAGCAGTACTTC. Its translation is CASSGWGQASEQYF.

This clonotype has at least ten counts. The chain combines TRBV2 with TRBJ2-5; D is perhaps TRBD2 (5 bases). This CDR3 is built from 11 residues. Germline-derived CDR1 and CDR2 are SNHLY and FYNNEI. V was clipped by 0 bases and J by 9 bases, with 5 bases between them. The CDR3 sequence: CASSEASAQYF. The CDR3 DNA sequence: TGTGCCAGCAGTGAAGCTAGCGCCCAGTACTTC.

This clonotype was counted at least ten times. The chain recombines TRBV7-2 with TRBJ2-7; possible D gene TRBD2, 5 bases. The V gene's germline CDR1 is SGHTA and CDR2 FQGNSA. This CDR3 has 15 amino acids. Trimming took 1 base from V and 3 from J, leaving 13 bases between them. The CDR3 region has the DNA TGTGCCAGCAGCTTAGTGGGCGGGCACTACTACGAGCAGTACTTC. It encodes CASSLVGGHYYEQYF. Together with reference TRBV7-2 and TRBJ2-7, the CDR3 gives the full variable domain: GAGVSQSPSNKVTEKGKDVELRCDPISGHTALYWYRQSLGQGLEFLIYFQGNSAPDKSGLPSDRFSAERTGGSVSTLTIQRTQQEDSAVYLCASSLVGGHYYEQYFGPGTRLTVT.

In this sample, this clonotype turned up a few times. The chain employs TRBV9 and TRBJ2-1; 8 positions match TRBD1. Germline trimming cut 2 bases from V and 2 bases from J; bases unmatched to any gene: 6. The germline V gene encodes CDR1 SGDLS and CDR2 YYNGEE. This CDR3 has 16 amino acids. The DNA of the CDR3 is TGTGCCAGCAGCGTGCAGGGACAGGTGGCCTACAATGAGCAGTTCTTC. This gives the protein CASSVQGQVAYNEQFF.

The CDR3 coding sequence is TGTGCCAGCAGCTCACGGGACATTTACACCGGGGAGCTGTTTTTT. This encodes CASSSRDIYTGELFF. This chain joins TRBV13 and TRBJ2-2; TRBD1 is a possible D gene (6 bases). The germline V gene encodes CDR1 PRHDT and CDR2 FYEKMQ (reference sequence). V gave up 4 bases and J gave up 3 bases, with 12 bases separating them. This CDR3 has 15 residues.

This chain joins TRBV2 and TRBJ2-5; TRBD2 aligns across 7 bases. Germline assignment: CDR1 SNHLY and CDR2 FYNNEI. This CDR3 has 13 amino acids. Germline trimming cut 8 bases from V and 5 bases from J; bases unmatched to any gene: 8. This CDR3 reads CASQAGLEETQYF. The CDR3 DNA reads TGTGCCAGCCAAGCGGGGCTAGAGGAGACCCAGTACTTC. Filled out from reference TRBV2 and TRBJ2-5, the complete variable domain reads EPEVTQTPSHQVTQMGQEVILRCVPISNHLYFYWYRQILGQKVEFLVSFYNNEISEKSEIFDDQFSVERPDGSNFTLKIRSTKLEDSAMYFCASQAGLEETQYFGPGTRLLVL.

This clonotype has only a few counts. The chain has TRBV11-2 and TRBJ2-2; TRBD1 might be the D (5 bases). CDR3 length: 14 amino acids. The germline V gene encodes CDR1 SGHAT and CDR2 FQNNGV. Trimming cost V 3 bases and J 7 bases, with 12 bases left between them. CDR3 sequence (DNA): TGTGCCAGCAGCTTGTTCAGGGATGGCGGGGAGCTGTTTTTT. It codes for CASSLFRDGGELFF.

V gene TRBV20-1 combines with J gene TRBJ2-5; 13 bases line up with TRBD2. V dropped 7 bases and J dropped 5; count of bases not matched to a gene: 4. This CDR3 region has 13 residues. The germline V gene has CDR1 DFQATT and CDR2 SNEGSKA (reference sequence). The CDR3 protein is CSGTSGGRETQYF. DNA for the CDR3: TGCAGTGGGACTAGCGGGGGTCGTGAGACCCAGTACTTC.

This clonotype appeared many times. The chain is built from TRBV12-3 or TRBV12-4 and TRBJ1-2; D may be TRBD1 (5 bases). The CDR3 has 13 amino acids. V lost 6 bases to trimming and J lost 6 bases, with 14 bases between them. The CDR3 is CASSSRGADGYTF. In nucleotides, the CDR3 is TGTGCCAGCAGCTCTAGAGGGGCCGATGGCTACACCTTC.

The genes are TRBV20-1 and TRBJ1-1, with 9 nucleotides matching TRBD1. The germline V gene has CDR1 DFQATT and CDR2 SNEGSKA (reference sequence). The CDR3 contains 16 residues. With V trimmed by 6 bases and J by 7 bases, 18 bases remained unmatched. CDR3 nucleotides: TGCAGTGCCATAACAGGGGGCGGGGCGGGTTTCGTTGAAGCTTTCTTT. This gives the protein CSAITGGGAGFVEAFF.

This clonotype was counted many times. The chain combines TRBV7-8 with TRBJ1-5; 10 bases map to TRBD1. This CDR3 spans 17 amino acids. The V segment lost 5 bases and the J segment 0 bases; nucleotides outside the gene matches: 7. CDR1 and CDR2 from the germline V gene are SGHVS and FQNEAQ. The CDR3 DNA reads as TGTGCCAGCAGCACGAGAGGGGACAGGGGTAGCAATCAGCCCCAGCATTTT. Amino acids: CASSTRGDRGSNQPQHF.

This clonotype occurred a few times. The chain joins TRBV28 to TRBJ1-5; possible D gene TRBD1, 5 bases. Trimming pared 6 bases from V and 1 base from J, leaving 10 bases between. Germline V gene lookup returns CDR1 MDHEN and CDR2 SYDVKM. The CDR3 loop spans 14 amino acids. The DNA of the CDR3 is TGTGCCAGCAGGGGGCGTATAAGCAATCAGCCCCAGCATTTT. Translation gives CASRGRISNQPQHF. Based on the CDR3 plus reference TRBV28 and TRBJ1-5, the full variable domain is DVKVTQSSRYLVKRTGEKVFLECVQDMDHENMFWYRQDPGLGLRLIYFSYDVKMKEKGDIPEGYSVSREKKERFSLILESASTNQTSMYLCASRGRISNQPQHFGDGTRLSIL.

The table lists this clonotype with a count of one. This chain links TRBV5-6 with TRBJ2-7; the D gene is possibly TRBD1 (6 bases). There are 14 residues in the CDR3. The germline V and J ends were trimmed by 0 bases and 9 bases, with 16 bases remaining between them. Germline CDR1 reads SGHDT; CDR2 reads YYEEEE. Written as DNA, the CDR3 is TGTGCCAGCAGCTTGGGGACAGTACAATCGGGGCAGTACTTC. It translates to CASSLGTVQSGQYF.

The chain carries TRBV4-1 and TRBJ1-4, with D unresolved. With 4 bases removed from V and 8 bases from J, the gap between germline ends came to 20 bases. CDR1 MGHRA and CDR2 YSYEKL come from the germline V gene. This CDR3 is built from 16 residues. CDR3 sequence: CASSRQVGSLPEKLFF. The CDR3 coding sequence is TGCGCCAGCAGCCGCCAAGTCGGATCTCTCCCAGAAAAACTGTTTTTT.

There are many counts of this clonotype. The V call is TRBV9, the J call TRBJ2-7, with 8 bases aligning to TRBD2. CDR1 is SGDLS, CDR2 YYNGEE, per germline. The ends lost 4 bases at V and 2 bases at J; junction bases unmatched: 8. This CDR3 spans 15 amino acids. CDR3 nucleotide sequence: TGTGCCAGCAGCCTGGCTAGCGGGTTCACCTACGAGCAGTACTTC. Its translation is CASSLASGFTYEQYF.

This clonotype was counted at least ten times. The chain has TRBV7-8 and TRBJ2-7; D is possibly TRBD1 (6 bases). Trimming took 5 bases from V and 6 from J, leaving 17 bases between them. Germline CDR1 SGHVS, CDR2 FQNEAQ. The CDR3 length is 14 residues. Written as DNA, the CDR3 is TGTGCCAGCAGCCCCGATTCACACAGGGTCGAGCAGTACTTC. Amino acid sequence: CASSPDSHRVEQYF. Using reference TRBV7-8 and TRBJ2-7 for the parts outside the CDR3, the full variable domain is GAGVSQSPRYKVAKRGQDVALRCDPISGHVSLFWYQQALGQGPEFLTYFQNEAQLDKSGLPSDRFFAERPEGSVSTLKIQRTQQEDSAVYLCASSPDSHRVEQYFGPGTRLTVT.

The chain links TRBV7-9 to TRBJ2-7, with TRBD1 matching over 8 bases. The CDR3 sequence is 15 residues long. V shed 1 base and J 4 bases; nucleotides not matched to a gene: 6. Germline-derived CDR1 and CDR2 are SEHNR and FQNEAQ (reference sequence). The CDR3 DNA is TGTGCCAGCAGCTTAGGCGCGGGACAGGAGTACGAGCAGTACTTC. It translates to CASSLGAGQEYEQYF. The full variable domain, completed using reference TRBV7-9 and TRBJ2-7, is DTGVSQNPRHKITKRGQNVTFRCDPISEHNRLYWYRQTLGQGPEFLTYFQNEAQLEKSRLLSDRFSAERPKGSFSTLEIQRTEQGDSAMYLCASSLGAGQEYEQYFGPGTRLTVT.

This clonotype was seen many times. The chain links TRBV7-9 to TRBJ2-7; D perhaps matches TRBD1 (6 bases). The germline gives CDR1 SEHNR, CDR2 FQNEAQ (reference sequence). The CDR3 contains 15 residues. With 2 bases removed from V and 0 bases from J, the gap between germline ends came to 11 bases. In DNA, the CDR3 is TGTGCCAGCAGCTTATCAGGGGTCTCCTCCTACGAGCAGTACTTC. Translation: CASSLSGVSSYEQYF. Variable domain in full (rest from reference TRBV7-9 and TRBJ2-7): DTGVSQNPRHKITKRGQNVTFRCDPISEHNRLYWYRQTLGQGPEFLTYFQNEAQLEKSRLLSDRFSAERPKGSFSTLEIQRTEQGDSAMYLCASSLSGVSSYEQYFGPGTRLTVT.

The chain couples TRBV30 to TRBJ1-1; no clear D gene. The CDR3 extends over 13 amino acids. V lost 2 bases, J lost 4 bases, and 11 bases lay in between. Germline CDR1 is GTSNPN and CDR2 is SVGIG (reference sequence). Here the CDR3 DNA reads TGTGCCTGGAGTACAGAGCGGGGCACTGAAGCTTTCTTT. It codes for CAWSTERGTEAFF.

Concerning this clonotype: A clone one base away is much larger, so this may be a read error. The genes are TRBV13 and TRBJ1-5; D might be TRBD1 (6 bases). Trimming removed 5 bases at V and 5 bases at J, with 19 bases between. The CDR3 sequence is 16 residues long. The germline V gene has CDR1 PRHDT and CDR2 FYEKMQ (reference sequence). In DNA, the CDR3 is TGTGCCAGCAGCCGAGGGAGAGGGACACCCGATCAGCCCCAGCATTTT. Amino acid sequence: CASSRGRGTPDQPQHF.

This chain links TRBV9 with TRBJ1-1, with 7 nucleotides matching TRBD1. Losses at the gene ends were 4 bases for V and 5 bases for J; bases not matched to a gene: 11. The CDR3 has 15 amino acids. Germline CDR1 and CDR2: SGDLS and YYNGEE. CDR3 nucleotide sequence: TGTGCCAGCAGCCGAGGGACAGTTTTAGATACTGAAGCTTTCTTT. Protein: CASSRGTVLDTEAFF.